The 28 T cell receptor beta chains below all came from one sample that was sequenced in a study of technical replicates of blood from a handful of donors (dated by TCRdb to about 2017). The library was built by means of the immunoSEQ multiplex PCR assay. Not all clones reach the TCRdb copy of this immuneACCESS table, which keeps in-frame sequences only. Checked studies attribute under half of the gap to unresolved V genes and leave the rest unexplained. Present in this sample are some 87,000 clones, almost 98% of which were seen just once. The top ten hold more than 0.15% of the sample. The specimen was T cells isolated from PBMCs. All receptors come from a human donor in good health.

The chain employs TRBV4-1 and TRBJ2-7; D is unclear. Germline CDR1 is MGHRA and CDR2 is YSYEKL. The CDR3 contains 16 residues. V was cut by 0 bases and J by 7 bases, with 19 bases left in between. CDR3 sequence: CASSQDSSGRLSEQYF. The CDR3 coding sequence is TGCGCCAGCAGCCAAGATTCATCCGGCAGGCTCTCGGAGCAGTACTTC.

The chain joins TRBV6-1 to TRBJ1-1; D unclear. CDR3 length equals 15 residues. CDR1 MNHNS and CDR2 SASEGT come from the germline V gene. The germline V and J ends were trimmed by 4 bases and 2 bases, with 14 bases remaining between them. The CDR3 DNA follows: TGTGCCAGCAGTGCGGGGAAAGATATCAACACTGAAGCTTTCTTT. Amino acids: CASSAGKDINTEAFF.

The chain has TRBV21-1 and TRBJ1-1. TRBV21-1 is termed a pseudogene. The CDR3 totals 16 residues. The CDR3 reads CAPKREGSVCDTEAFF. Written as DNA, the CDR3 is TGTGCCCCCAAGAGGGAGGGAAGTGTTTGTGACACTGAAGCTTTCTTT.

The chain has TRBV5-1 and TRBJ2-7; 7 bases line up with TRBD2. Germline V gene lookup returns CDR1 SGHRS and CDR2 YFSETQ. There are 14 residues in the CDR3. Germline trimming cut 4 bases from V and 6 bases from J; bases unmatched to any gene: 10. The CDR3 coding sequence is TGCGCCAGCAGCCCCTGGACTAGTTCTAGCGAGCAGTACTTC. Translation gives CASSPWTSSSEQYF.

This sequence joins TRBV5-1 and TRBJ2-5, with 10 bases lining up with TRBD2. The J segment lost 2 bases and the V segment lost 0 bases, leaving 1 base of the junction unmatched. CDR1 SGHRS and CDR2 YFSETQ come from the germline V gene. The CDR3 sequence is 15 residues long. The CDR3 loop is CASSLGSGGQETQYF. The DNA of the CDR3 is TGCGCCAGCAGCTTGGGTAGCGGGGGGCAAGAGACCCAGTACTTC.

This sequence joins TRBV4-1 and TRBJ1-1, with TRBD1 as a possible D gene (5 bases). The CDR3 sequence is 12 residues long. Germline V gene data show CDR1 as MGHRA and CDR2 as YSYEKL. V was cut by 9 bases and J by 3 bases, with 11 bases left in between. The CDR3 coding sequence is TGCGCCAGTCAAACGGGGGACACTGAAGCTTTCTTT. This translates into CASQTGDTEAFF.

The chain is built from TRBV2 and TRBJ1-5, with 9 bases matching TRBD1. V was pared by 5 bases and J by 2 bases, with 4 bases of the junction left unmatched. CDR3 length: 15 amino acids. CDR1 is SNHLY, CDR2 FYNNEI, per germline. CDR3 amino acids: CASSLRTGGNQPQHF. For the CDR3, the DNA is TGTGCCAGCAGTCTACGGACAGGGGGCAATCAGCCCCAGCATTTT. Complete variable domain (other parts from reference TRBV2 and TRBJ1-5): EPEVTQTPSHQVTQMGQEVILRCVPISNHLYFYWYRQILGQKVEFLVSFYNNEISEKSEIFDDQFSVERPDGSNFTLKIRSTKLEDSAMYFCASSLRTGGNQPQHFGDGTRLSIL.

V is TRBV7-2 and J is TRBJ2-1; a possible D gene is TRBD1 (5 bases). The CDR3 totals 14 residues. CDR1 and CDR2 (germline): SGHTA, FQGNSA. The V end lost 5 bases, the J end lost 7 bases, and 15 bases lay between the germline ends. The CDR3 protein is CASSDGAPSNEQFF. DNA of the CDR3: TGTGCCAGCAGCGATGGGGCCCCTTCTAATGAGCAGTTCTTC.

The genes are TRBV25-1 and TRBJ2-2; TRBD1 matches 7 bases. The ends lost 5 bases at V and 0 bases at J; junction bases unmatched: 6. Germline V lookup: CDR1 MGHDK, CDR2 SYGVNS. The CDR3 runs 16 residues. The CDR3 sequence: CASSNTGAPNTGELFF. DNA of the CDR3: TGTGCCAGCAGTAACACAGGGGCCCCGAACACCGGGGAGCTGTTTTTT.

V is TRBV27 and J is TRBJ2-2; 12 nucleotides agree with TRBD1. In germline, CDR1 is MNHEY, CDR2 SMNVEV (reference sequence). The CDR3 runs 17 residues. V trimming: 6 bases; J trimming: 6 bases; junction bases outside the gene matches: 11. The CDR3 reads CASRQIRGQGAAGELFF. The CDR3, as DNA: TGTGCCAGCAGGCAAATCCGGGGACAGGGGGCCGCCGGGGAGCTGTTTTTT.

V and J are TRBV6-5 and TRBJ2-1, with 7 bases identical to TRBD1. Germline V lookup: CDR1 MNHEY, CDR2 SVGAGI. The V gene end was trimmed by 6 bases and the J gene end by 7 bases; junction bases not matched to a gene: 9. This CDR3 comprises 14 residues. Here the CDR3 DNA reads TGTGCCAGCAGCCGGGACAGAAGTAGAAATGAGCAGTTCTTC. As protein: CASSRDRSRNEQFF.

The chain couples TRBV18 to TRBJ1-1; D perhaps matches TRBD1 (5 bases). With 2 bases removed from V and 1 base from J, the gap between germline ends came to 8 bases. The CDR3 contains 14 residues. Germline lookup yields CDR1 KGHSH and CDR2 LQKENI. The DNA for the CDR3 is TGTGCCAGCTCACCAGGGGCCGGGAACACTGAAGCTTTCTTT. Amino acid sequence: CASSPGAGNTEAFF. Full variable domain (missing parts from reference TRBV18 and TRBJ1-1): NAGVMQNPRHLVRRRGQEARLRCSPMKGHSHVYWYRQLPEEGLKFMVYLQKENIIDESGMPKERFSAEFPKEGPSILRIQQVVRGDSAAYFCASSPGAGNTEAFFGQGTRLTVV.

This clone was seen just once. V and J are TRBV6-1 and TRBJ2-3; TRBD2 agrees at 9 bases. The length of the CDR3 is 16 residues. The germline V gene encodes CDR1 MNHNS and CDR2 SASEGT. V shed 4 bases and J 1 base; nucleotides not matched to a gene: 6. The CDR3 here is CASSALIAGGTDTQYF. CDR3 DNA sequence: TGTGCCAGCAGTGCCTTGATAGCGGGAGGCACAGATACGCAGTATTTT.

The sample holds one count of this clone. The chain joins TRBV7-8 to TRBJ1-5; the D is unclear. CDR3 length equals 16 residues. Germline V lookup: CDR1 SGHVS, CDR2 FQNEAQ. With 2 bases removed from V and 1 base from J, the gap between germline ends came to 12 bases. The CDR3 DNA reads as TGTGCCAGCAGCTTACTTCGCGGTTTGAGCAATCAGCCCCAGCATTTT. Translated, it gives CASSLLRGLSNQPQHF.

This clone was counted a single time. The chain combines TRBV6-6 with TRBJ1-5; unclear D gene. The CDR3 has 11 amino acids. The V gene lost 2 bases and the J gene lost 9 bases, with 5 bases spanning the gap. In germline, CDR1 is MNHNY, CDR2 SVGAGI (reference sequence). The CDR3 coding sequence is TGTGCCAGCAGTTACCCGGGGCCCCAGCATTTT. Translation gives CASSYPGPQHF.

The chain links TRBV23-1 to TRBJ2-3; D might be TRBD1 (5 bases). TRBV23-1 is an ORF; its function is uncertain. Trimming cost V 0 bases and J 0 bases, with 10 bases left between them. CDR3 length: 16 residues. The CDR3 is CASSQSPGISTDTQYF. In DNA form, the CDR3 reads TGCGCCAGCAGTCAATCACCAGGGATTAGCACAGATACGCAGTATTTT.

V and J are TRBV28 and TRBJ2-7; D remains unclear. Germline CDR1 and CDR2: MDHEN and SYDVKM. The CDR3 contains 12 residues. With 3 bases removed from V and 9 bases from J, the gap between germline ends came to 12 bases. The DNA for the CDR3 is TGTGCCAGCAGTTTGGTTAACGGCGGGCAGTACTTC. This sequence encodes CASSLVNGGQYF.

The chain carries TRBV25-1 and TRBJ1-2; 10 nucleotides match TRBD1. Germline V gene data show CDR1 as MGHDK and CDR2 as SYGVNS. The CDR3 is 13 amino acids. V lost 6 bases to trimming and J lost 7 bases; unmatched junction nucleotides: 5. The CDR3 DNA reads TGTGCCAGCAGCGGGACAGGGGAACTTGGCTACACCTTC. It codes for CASSGTGELGYTF.

The chain joins TRBV5-6 to TRBJ2-2; D might be TRBD1 (6 bases). Looked up from germline, CDR1 is SGHDT and CDR2 is YYEEEE. The CDR3 has 15 residues. V shed 5 bases and J shed 6 bases, with 17 bases lying between them. The CDR3 spells CASSWDISAPGELFF. DNA of the CDR3: TGTGCCAGCAGTTGGGACATTTCAGCCCCCGGGGAGCTGTTTTTT. Using reference TRBV5-6 and TRBJ2-2 for the parts outside the CDR3, the full variable domain is DAGVTQSPTHLIKTRGQQVTLRCSPKSGHDTVSWYQQALGQGPQFIFQYYEEEERQRGNFPDRFSGHQFPNYSSELNVNALLLGDSALYLCASSWDISAPGELFFGEGSRLTVL.

V usage is TRBV9 and J usage is TRBJ1-2; D ambiguous. The CDR3 sequence is 13 residues long. Looked up from germline, CDR1 is SGDLS and CDR2 is YYNGEE. The V and J ends lost 10 bases and 8 bases respectively, with 21 bases between them. The CDR3 bases are TGTGCCTCGTCCCAATCGGTTGGAGGGGGCTACACCTTC. Translation gives CASSQSVGGGYTF.

This chain connects TRBV30 to TRBJ1-4; no firm D call. Trimming took 0 bases from V and 7 from J, leaving 6 bases between them. CDR1 is GTSNPN and CDR2 is SVGIG in the germline V gene (reference sequence). This CDR3 comprises 12 residues. The DNA for the CDR3 is TGTGCCTGGAGTGTTGGGAGTGAAAAACTGTTTTTT. Its protein product is CAWSVGSEKLFF.

V and J are TRBV28 and TRBJ2-7; 9 bases fit TRBD1. The germline CDR1 and CDR2 sequences are MDHEN and SYDVKM. CDR3 length: 17 amino acids. Trimming cost V 7 bases and J 2 bases; bases outside gene matches: 15. The CDR3 is CASIGGQGLRVTYEQYF. The CDR3 DNA is TGTGCCAGCATCGGGGGACAGGGCCTACGTGTTACCTACGAGCAGTACTTC.

The CDR3: CATSRGGTPSYEQYF. The CDR3 nucleotides are TGTGCCACCAGCAGAGGCGGGACCCCCTCCTACGAGCAGTACTTC. V is TRBV15 and J is TRBJ2-7; maybe TRBD2 (6 bases). The CDR3 runs 15 residues. CDR1 is LNHNV, CDR2 YYDKDF, per germline (reference sequence). V was trimmed by 1 base and J by 0 bases, leaving 10 bases between them. Full variable domain (missing parts from reference TRBV15 and TRBJ2-7): DAMVIQNPRYQVTQFGKPVTLSCSQTLNHNVMYWYQQKSSQAPKLLFHYYDKDFNNEADTPDNFQSRRPNTSFCFLDIRSPGLGDTAMYLCATSRGGTPSYEQYFGPGTRLTVT.

This chain connects TRBV6-6 to TRBJ1-4; D is uncertain. Trimming took 7 bases from V and 5 from J, leaving 11 bases between them. The CDR3 contains 13 residues. Germline lookup yields CDR1 MNHNY and CDR2 SVGAGI (reference sequence). Here the CDR3 reads CASTRGMNEKLFF. CDR3 coding DNA: TGTGCCAGCACTAGAGGGATGAATGAAAAACTGTTTTTT.

The rearrangement joins TRBV19 to TRBJ2-7, with no clear D. V dropped 5 bases and J dropped 2 bases, with 13 bases sitting between them. The germline gives CDR1 LNHDA, CDR2 SQIVND (reference sequence). This CDR3 is built from 14 residues. The CDR3 DNA follows: TGTGCCAGTAGTCTACGCCCTGTCCCCTACGAGCAGTACTTC. Protein product: CASSLRPVPYEQYF.

The chain combines TRBV28 with TRBJ2-6; perhaps TRBD2 as D (6 bases). Germline V gene sequence: CDR1 MDHEN, CDR2 SYDVKM. This CDR3 region has 17 residues. Trimming took off 6 bases at V and 0 bases at J, with 15 bases between the two ends. CDR3 in DNA: TGTGCCAGCAGCGCCGGGGGTTTGAGCTCTGGGGCCAACGTCCTGACTTTC. Residues: CASSAGGLSSGANVLTF.

The V call is TRBV28, the J call TRBJ1-4, with TRBD1 matching over 8 bases. The CDR3 length is 16 residues. V lost 2 bases, J lost 8 bases, and 10 bases stayed unmatched. Germline CDR1 MDHEN, CDR2 SYDVKM. CDR3 DNA sequence: TGTGCCAGCAGTTTACCCCCCGGGACAGGATACGAAAAACTGTTTTTT. Its protein is CASSLPPGTGYEKLFF.

The rearrangement joins TRBV6-1 to TRBJ1-5, with 9 bases fitting TRBD1. V lost 3 bases to trimming and J lost 4 bases; unmatched junction nucleotides: 7. Per germline, CDR1 MNHNS and CDR2 SASEGT. The CDR3 is 16 amino acids. For the CDR3, the DNA is TGTGCCAGCAGTGATCCTCCTGGACAGGGGAATCAGCCCCAGCATTTT. This codes for CASSDPPGQGNQPQHF.